The source of this TCR beta chain is a study of radiotherapy plus CTLA-4 blockade in lung cancer. Study at large: Of all patients, approximately 19% responded objectively and around 31% showed disease control.

CTLA-4 blockade with ipilimumab, together with focal radiation, was given to patients with chemo-refractory metastatic non-small-cell lung cancer. General study findings and limits: Radiotherapy with ipilimumab was followed by blood expansion of tumor-derived clones. Reportedly, early blood T cell clone dynamics best predicted response, with interferon-beta.

Details on this clone: Its antigen is not known.

Profiled with immunoSEQ multiplex PCR; TCRdb holds only in-frame clones, not every one. Of 40,000 to 50,000 clones in the sample, about 74% were seen once. Germline CDR1 is SGHKS and CDR2 is YYEKEE (reference sequence). This CDR3 is built from 17 residues. V was pared by 3 bases and J by 4 bases, with 12 bases of the junction left unmatched. The starting material was peripheral blood, obtained from a patient treated with radiotherapy plus ipilimumab. The chain combines TRBV5-5 with TRBJ1-3, with TRBD1 matching over 8 bases. This clonotype originated in a human donor with non-small cell lung cancer who had stable disease on radiotherapy plus ipilimumab. In DNA, the CDR3 is TGTGCCAGCAGCTCAGCGTTTGGACAGGGCCCCGGAAACACCATATATTTT. Translated, it gives CASSSAFGQGPGNTIYF.